Listed here are 23 T cell receptor beta chains from one sample, sequenced in a study of blood T cells in healthy people across ages (dated by TCRdb to between 2014 and 2016). Receptors were amplified or captured by 5' RACE. The sequencing machine was an Illumina HiSeq 2500. A second PCR of about 6 to 12 cycles was run with a J-beta primer mix and a sample-barcoded 5' primer. TCRdb reworked the public reads: Q25 trimming with fastp, MiXCR clone assembly, productive beta chains retained. Here each entry gathers all rows of one CDR3 protein and keeps the most common genes and DNA. The sample table contains about 720,000 distinct CDR3 sequences; only one count was recorded for about 24% of them. Of the sample, 20% to 25% falls within the top ten clones. Sequencing input: blood. The source is a man in his sixties or seventies in good health.

This clonotype was detected a few times. The chain joins TRBV7-8 to TRBJ2-2; D is unclear. Germline CDR1 is SGHVS and CDR2 is FQNEAQ. The CDR3 is made up of 14 amino acids. The ends were cut back, 5 bases at V and 4 bases at J, with 11 bases in the middle. The CDR3 reads CASSVLRVTGELFF. The CDR3 DNA sequence: TGTGCCAGCAGCGTCCTACGGGTCACCGGGGAGCTGTTTTTT.

This clonotype was counted between two and nine times. This sequence joins TRBV6-5 and TRBJ2-3; D could derive from TRBD1 or TRBD2 (5 bases each). CDR3 length: 15 residues. Germline V gives CDR1 MNHEY, CDR2 SVGAGI. Deletions cut 2 bases from V and 0 bases from J, with 9 bases between. Here the CDR3 reads CASSYVGESTDTQYF. CDR3 DNA: TGTGCCAGCAGTTACGTAGGGGAGAGCACAGATACGCAGTATTTT.

The V and J genes are TRBV4-1 and TRBJ2-1; 7 bases align to TRBD1. The end of the DNA is better explained by TRBJ2-7, so the J call may be wrong. The CDR3 covers 14 residues. CDR1 is MGHRA, CDR2 YSYEKL, per germline. CDR3: CASSQGDSRVEQYF. The CDR3 nucleotides read TGCGCCAGCAGCCAAGGGGACAGCAGGGTCGAGCAGTACTTC.

This clonotype was counted once. CDR3 protein: CAISRGSTEQYF. Written as DNA, the CDR3 is TGTGCCATCAGTAGGGGGAGTACAGAGCAGTACTTC. The J gene is TRBJ2-5, the V gene TRBV10-3; a weak D match, TRBD1 (6 bases). V lost 5 bases and J 11 bases, leaving 15 bases between the germline ends. The CDR3 is made up of 12 amino acids. Per the germline V gene, CDR1 is ENHRY and CDR2 is SYGVKD.

This clonotype has just a few counts. This chain connects TRBV9 to TRBJ1-5; no clear D gene. The V end was cut by 2 bases, the J end by 6 bases, with 15 bases between. Germline V gene sequence: CDR1 SGDLS, CDR2 YYNGEE. This CDR3 has 15 residues. The CDR3 DNA follows: TGTGCCAGCAGCGTTTCAGCCGACCATGGTCAGCCCCAGCATTTT. This codes for CASSVSADHGQPQHF.

This CDR3 reads CASSNQAGSPRGEQFF. CDR3 DNA: TGTGCCAGTAGCAATCAAGCGGGATCCCCCAGGGGTGAGCAGTTCTTC. The J gene is TRBJ2-7, the V gene TRBV19; weak D call: TRBD2 (7 bases). The closer fit of TRBJ2-1 to the DNA end suggests the J call may be wrong. There are 16 residues in the CDR3. Germline CDR1 LNHDA, CDR2 SQIVND (reference sequence).

This chain links TRBV7-9 with TRBJ2-7; possibly TRBD1 for D (6 bases). CDR1 and CDR2 from the germline V gene are SEHNR and FQNEAQ (reference sequence). V was clipped by 5 bases and J by 1 base, with 12 bases between them. CDR3 length: 14 amino acids. In DNA form, the CDR3 reads TGTGCCAGCAGCGGGATGACAGGTTCCTACGAGCAGTACTTC. Amino acids: CASSGMTGSYEQYF.

V and J are TRBV30 and TRBJ2-5; maybe TRBD1 (5 bases). Germline loops: CDR1 GTSNPN, CDR2 SVGIG (reference sequence). There are 14 residues in the CDR3. V lost 0 bases, J lost 4 bases, and 12 bases lay in between. CDR3 protein: CAWSVLQGRETQYF. CDR3 DNA sequence: TGTGCCTGGAGTGTACTCCAGGGAAGAGAGACCCAGTACTTC.

V and J are TRBV3-1 and TRBJ2-1; D gene unclear. Looked up from germline, CDR1 is LGHDT and CDR2 is YNNKEL (reference sequence). This CDR3 contains 15 residues. The V end was cut by 4 bases, the J end by 9 bases, with 19 bases between. CDR3 loop: CASSRMTTSSGEQFF. Written as DNA, the CDR3 is TGTGCCAGCAGCCGTATGACGACCAGCAGTGGTGAGCAGTTCTTC.

Only a few counts were recorded for this clonotype. V gene TRBV6-5 combines with J gene TRBJ2-3; D unclear. This CDR3 is built from 15 residues. Trimming removed 0 bases from V and 3 bases from J, with 10 bases in between. Looked up from germline, CDR1 is MNHEY and CDR2 is SVGAGI. CDR3 residues: CASSYSGSLTDTQYF. The CDR3 DNA is TGTGCCAGCAGTTACTCTGGCAGCCTTACAGATACGCAGTATTTT.

This clonotype was picked up a small number of times. The chain carries TRBV7-8 and TRBJ2-3, with TRBD1 as a possible D gene (5 bases). There are 13 residues in the CDR3. Between the trimmed V and J ends, which lost 1 base and 9 bases, there was a span of 11 bases. Germline lookup yields CDR1 SGHVS and CDR2 FQNEAQ. The DNA of the CDR3 is TGTGCCAGCAGCTTAGGGGGCAAACAAACGCAGTATTTT. It is translated as CASSLGGKQTQYF.

The chain has TRBV20-1 and TRBJ2-5; possible D gene TRBD2, 5 bases. CDR1 and CDR2 from the germline V gene are DFQATT and SNEGSKA (reference sequence). V lost 7 bases and J lost 5, with 14 bases in between. The CDR3 totals 12 residues. The CDR3 is CSVRTRRETQYF. The CDR3 bases are TGCAGTGTCAGAACTAGGAGGGAGACCCAGTACTTC.

This clonotype was seen more than once but under ten times. V gene TRBV20-1 combines with J gene TRBJ2-1; 10 bases agree with TRBD2. V shed 1 base and J 7 bases; nucleotides not matched to a gene: 10. CDR3 length equals 16 residues. The germline CDR1 and CDR2 sequences are DFQATT and SNEGSKA (reference sequence). DNA for the CDR3: TGCAGTGCTAGAGTTGAGCGGGGGGGCCCAGCGAATGAGCAGTTCTTC. This translates into CSARVERGGPANEQFF.

The chain links TRBV11-2 to TRBJ2-2, with unresolved D. V lost 4 bases to trimming and J lost 7 bases, with 7 bases between them. Germline V gives CDR1 SGHAT, CDR2 FQNNGV. CDR3 length: 12 residues. CDR3 residues: CASSSDYGELFF. In nucleotides, the CDR3 is TGTGCCAGCAGCTCAGATTACGGGGAGCTGTTTTTT.

The V and J genes are TRBV5-1 and TRBJ2-5; D is ambiguous. Germline CDR1 SGHRS, CDR2 YFSETQ. V dropped 0 bases and J dropped 2 bases, with 8 bases sitting between them. The CDR3 runs to 14 residues. In DNA form, the CDR3 reads TGCGCCAGCAGCTTGGGAGTCCTTCAAGAGACCCAGTACTTC. Protein sequence: CASSLGVLQETQYF.

This chain joins TRBV29-1 and TRBJ2-4; maybe TRBD2 (5 bases). The V end lost 4 bases, the J end lost 8 bases, and 18 bases lay between the germline ends. The CDR3 totals 14 residues. Germline lookup yields CDR1 SQVTM and CDR2 ANQGSEA. In DNA, the CDR3 is TGCAGCGTTGGGGTTCTAGCAGAGGCAGACATTCAGTACTTC. Translation gives CSVGVLAEADIQYF.

In its sample, this clonotype was seen many times. The J gene is TRBJ2-1, the V gene TRBV9; D not certain. CDR3 size: 13 residues. Trimming took 3 bases from V and 9 from J, leaving 13 bases between them. Germline V gene data show CDR1 as SGDLS and CDR2 as YYNGEE. CDR3 residues: CASSDPHTLEQFF. CDR3 nucleotide sequence: TGTGCCAGCAGCGATCCACACACACTTGAGCAGTTCTTC. Variable domain in full (rest from reference TRBV9 and TRBJ2-1): DSGVTQTPKHLITATGQRVTLRCSPRSGDLSVYWYQQSLDQGLQFLIQYYNGEERAKGNILERFSAQQFPDLHSELNLSSLELGDSALYFCASSDPHTLEQFFGPGTRLTVL.

The gene calls are TRBV12-5 and TRBJ1-1; possibly TRBD1 for D (5 bases). This CDR3 has 16 residues. The germline gives CDR1 LGHNT, CDR2 FRNRAP. V was trimmed by 9 bases and J by 3 bases, leaving 23 bases between them. Here the CDR3 DNA reads TGTGCTAGGCCGCGACTCGGGGACTCTACAGACACTGAAGCTTTCTTT. Translating gives CARPRLGDSTDTEAFF.

This clonotype was seen ten or more times. V is TRBV29-1 and J is TRBJ2-1, with 8 nucleotides matching TRBD2. Germline V gene lookup returns CDR1 SQVTM and CDR2 ANQGSEA. V trimming: 3 bases; J trimming: 5 bases; junction bases outside the gene matches: 9. This CDR3 is 15 amino acids long. In nucleotides, the CDR3 is TGCAGCGTTGAGGTCTCGGGAGGGATTAACAATGAGCAGTTCTTC. It is translated as CSVEVSGGINNEQFF.

The rearrangement links TRBV5-1 to TRBJ1-1, with 10 positions matching TRBD1. Germline CDR1 SGHRS, CDR2 YFSETQ. The CDR3 loop spans 16 amino acids. V lost 4 bases, J lost 4 bases, and 10 bases stayed unmatched. This chain's CDR3 is CASSPGTGEVVTEAFF. The CDR3, as DNA: TGCGCCAGCAGCCCCGGGACAGGGGAGGTGGTCACTGAAGCTTTCTTT. Full variable domain (remainder filled in from reference TRBV5-1 and TRBJ1-1): KAGVTQTPRYLIKTRGQQVTLSCSPISGHRSVSWYQQTPGQGLQFLFEYFSETQRNKGNFPGRFSGRQFSNSRSEMNVSTLELGDSALYLCASSPGTGEVVTEAFFGQGTRLTVV.

The rearrangement links TRBV11-2 to TRBJ2-3; TRBD2 matches 15 bases. Germline lookup yields CDR1 SGHAT and CDR2 FQNNGV. V shed 5 bases, J shed 3 bases, and the junction held 6 bases outside the gene matches. The CDR3 is 17 amino acids. The CDR3 DNA reads TGTGCCAGCAGCAGGGGGACTAGCGGGGGGAGGACAGATACGCAGTATTTT. Its translation is CASSRGTSGGRTDTQYF.

The chain recombines TRBV29-1 with TRBJ1-3, with D possibly being TRBD1 (6 bases). Trimming stripped 4 bases from V and 2 bases from J, with 15 bases between. The germline V gene encodes CDR1 SQVTM and CDR2 ANQGSEA. The CDR3 extends over 15 amino acids. CDR3 nucleotide sequence: TGCAGCGTTGGAGACTCGACAGGTGCTGGAAACACCATATATTTT. It translates to CSVGDSTGAGNTIYF.

Notes on this clonotype: Germline is not matched at one junction end, which may reflect a read error. This chain joins TRBV9 and TRBJ1-1, with a tentative D call TRBD1 (6 bases). The CDR3 length is 14 residues. Looked up from germline, CDR1 is SGDLS and CDR2 is YYNGEE. For the CDR3, the DNA is TGTGCCGGCAGCGTAGCTACTAGAGACAGGCCTCTTTCCTTT. This translates into CAGSVATRDRPLSF.